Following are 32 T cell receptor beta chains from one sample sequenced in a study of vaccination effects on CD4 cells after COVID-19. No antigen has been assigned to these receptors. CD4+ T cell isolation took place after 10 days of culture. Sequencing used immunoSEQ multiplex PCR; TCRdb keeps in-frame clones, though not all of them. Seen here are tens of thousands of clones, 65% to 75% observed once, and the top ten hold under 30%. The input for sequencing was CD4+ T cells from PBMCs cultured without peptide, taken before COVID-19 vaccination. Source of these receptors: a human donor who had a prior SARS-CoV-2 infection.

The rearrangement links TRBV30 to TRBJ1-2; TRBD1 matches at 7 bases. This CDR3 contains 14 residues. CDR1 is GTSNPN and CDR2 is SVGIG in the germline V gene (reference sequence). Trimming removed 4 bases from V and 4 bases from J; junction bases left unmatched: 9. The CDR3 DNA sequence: TGTGCCTGGAACAGACAGGGCTTAGTCTATGGCTACACCTTC. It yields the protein CAWNRQGLVYGYTF.

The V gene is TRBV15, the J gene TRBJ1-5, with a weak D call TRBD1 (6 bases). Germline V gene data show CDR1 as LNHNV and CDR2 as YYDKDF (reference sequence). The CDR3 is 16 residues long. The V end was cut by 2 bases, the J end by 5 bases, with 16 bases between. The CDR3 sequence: CATSRYIQGADQPQHF. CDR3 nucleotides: TGTGCCACCAGCAGATACATACAGGGAGCGGATCAGCCCCAGCATTTT.

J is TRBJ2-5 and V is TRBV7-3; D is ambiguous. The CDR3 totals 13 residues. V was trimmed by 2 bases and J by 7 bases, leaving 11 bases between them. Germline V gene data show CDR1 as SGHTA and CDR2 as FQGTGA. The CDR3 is CASSLGPSGTQYF. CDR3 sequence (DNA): TGTGCCAGCAGCTTAGGGCCCTCGGGGACCCAGTACTTC.

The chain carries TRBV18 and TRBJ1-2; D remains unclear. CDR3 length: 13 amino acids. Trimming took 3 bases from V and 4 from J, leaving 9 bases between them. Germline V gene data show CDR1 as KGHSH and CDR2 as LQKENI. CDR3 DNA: TGTGCCAGCTCACCCAAGCGTATCTATGGCTACACCTTC. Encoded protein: CASSPKRIYGYTF.

The CDR3 DNA sequence: TGCGCCAGCTATCGAAGCCCGGCCGAAAATTCACCCCTCCACTTT. Its translation is CASYRSPAENSPLHF. The rearrangement joins TRBV5-1 to TRBJ1-6; D call uncertain. In germline, CDR1 is SGHRS, CDR2 YFSETQ. The length of the CDR3 is 15 residues. Trimming removed 7 bases at V and 7 bases at J, with 18 bases between.

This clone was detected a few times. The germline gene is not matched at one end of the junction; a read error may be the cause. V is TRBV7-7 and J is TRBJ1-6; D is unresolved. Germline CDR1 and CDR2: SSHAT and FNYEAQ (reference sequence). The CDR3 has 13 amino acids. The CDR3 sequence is CASSLGSDSPLHF. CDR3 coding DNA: TGTGCTAGCAGCTTAGGAAGTGATTCACCCCTCCACTTT.

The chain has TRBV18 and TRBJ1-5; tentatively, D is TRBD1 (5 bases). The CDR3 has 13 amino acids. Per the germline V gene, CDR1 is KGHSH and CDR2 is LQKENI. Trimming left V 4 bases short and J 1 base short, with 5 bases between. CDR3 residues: CASSRDSNQPQHF. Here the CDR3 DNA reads TGTGCCAGCTCACGGGACAGCAATCAGCCCCAGCATTTT.

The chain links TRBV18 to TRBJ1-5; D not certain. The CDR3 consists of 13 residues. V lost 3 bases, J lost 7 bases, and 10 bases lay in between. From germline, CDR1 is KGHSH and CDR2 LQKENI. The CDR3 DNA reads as TGTGCCAGCTCACCTTGGGCCAAACAGCCCCAGCATTTT. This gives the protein CASSPWAKQPQHF.

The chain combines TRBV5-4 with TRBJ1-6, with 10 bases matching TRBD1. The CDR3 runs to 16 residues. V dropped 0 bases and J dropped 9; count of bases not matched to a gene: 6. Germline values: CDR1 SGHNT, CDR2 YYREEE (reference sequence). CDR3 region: CASSLGQGAYGSPLHF. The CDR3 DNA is TGTGCCAGCAGCTTGGGACAGGGGGCCTATGGTTCACCCCTCCACTTT.

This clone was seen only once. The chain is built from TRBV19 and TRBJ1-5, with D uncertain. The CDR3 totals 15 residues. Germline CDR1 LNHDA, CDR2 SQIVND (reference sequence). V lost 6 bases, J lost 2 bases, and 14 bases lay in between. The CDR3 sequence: CASRTSFGGNQPQHF. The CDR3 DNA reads TGTGCCAGTAGGACTTCTTTTGGGGGCAATCAGCCCCAGCATTTT.

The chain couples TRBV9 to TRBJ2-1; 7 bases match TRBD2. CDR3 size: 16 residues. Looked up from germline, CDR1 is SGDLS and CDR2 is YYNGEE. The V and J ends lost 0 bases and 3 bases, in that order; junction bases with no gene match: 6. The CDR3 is CASSVEGGRGYNEQFF. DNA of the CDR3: TGTGCCAGCAGCGTAGAGGGCGGGAGAGGCTACAATGAGCAGTTCTTC.

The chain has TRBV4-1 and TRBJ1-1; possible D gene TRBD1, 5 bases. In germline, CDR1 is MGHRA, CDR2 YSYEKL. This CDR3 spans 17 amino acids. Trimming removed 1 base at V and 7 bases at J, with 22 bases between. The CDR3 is CASSQGFQTDLRGEAFF. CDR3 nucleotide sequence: TGCGCCAGCAGCCAAGGGTTTCAGACCGACCTTAGGGGTGAAGCTTTCTTT.

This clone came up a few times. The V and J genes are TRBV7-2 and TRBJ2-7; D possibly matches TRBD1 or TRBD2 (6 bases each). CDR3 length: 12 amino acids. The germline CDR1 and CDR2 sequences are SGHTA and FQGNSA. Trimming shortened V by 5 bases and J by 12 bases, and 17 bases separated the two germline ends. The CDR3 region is CASSHGGPLGYF. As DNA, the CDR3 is TGTGCCAGCAGCCATGGGGGGCCTTTGGGGTACTTC.

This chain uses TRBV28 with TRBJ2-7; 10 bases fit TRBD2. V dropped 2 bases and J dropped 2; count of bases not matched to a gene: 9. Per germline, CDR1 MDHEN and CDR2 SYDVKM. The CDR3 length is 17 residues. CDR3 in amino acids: CASSLRAGLAEAYEQYF. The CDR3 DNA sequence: TGTGCCAGCAGTTTACGGGCAGGACTAGCGGAAGCCTACGAGCAGTACTTC. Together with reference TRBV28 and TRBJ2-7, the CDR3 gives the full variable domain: DVKVTQSSRYLVKRTGEKVFLECVQDMDHENMFWYRQDPGLGLRLIYFSYDVKMKEKGDIPEGYSVSREKKERFSLILESASTNQTSMYLCASSLRAGLAEAYEQYFGPGTRLTVT.

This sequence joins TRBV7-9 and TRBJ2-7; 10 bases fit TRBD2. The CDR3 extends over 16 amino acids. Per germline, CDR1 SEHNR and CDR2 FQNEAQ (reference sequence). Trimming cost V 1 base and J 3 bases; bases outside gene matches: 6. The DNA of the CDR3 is TGTGCCAGCAGCTTAGACGGGACTAGCGACAACTACGAGCAGTACTTC. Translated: CASSLDGTSDNYEQYF.

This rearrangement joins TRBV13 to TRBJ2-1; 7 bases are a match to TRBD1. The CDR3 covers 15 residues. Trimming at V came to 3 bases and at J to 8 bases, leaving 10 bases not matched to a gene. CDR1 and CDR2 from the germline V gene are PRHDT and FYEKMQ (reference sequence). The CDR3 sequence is CASSFSRTGPHEQFF. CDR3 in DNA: TGTGCCAGCAGCTTTTCCAGGACAGGCCCCCATGAGCAGTTCTTC.

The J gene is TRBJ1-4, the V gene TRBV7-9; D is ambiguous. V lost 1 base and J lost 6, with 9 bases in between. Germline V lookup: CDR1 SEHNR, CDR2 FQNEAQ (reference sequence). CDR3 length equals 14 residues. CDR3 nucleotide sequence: TGTGCCAGCAGCTTAGGTGGTGCTTATGAAAAACTGTTTTTT. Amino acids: CASSLGGAYEKLFF. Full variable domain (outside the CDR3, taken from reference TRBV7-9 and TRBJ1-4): DTGVSQNPRHKITKRGQNVTFRCDPISEHNRLYWYRQTLGQGPEFLTYFQNEAQLEKSRLLSDRFSAERPKGSFSTLEIQRTEQGDSAMYLCASSLGGAYEKLFFGSGTQLSVL.

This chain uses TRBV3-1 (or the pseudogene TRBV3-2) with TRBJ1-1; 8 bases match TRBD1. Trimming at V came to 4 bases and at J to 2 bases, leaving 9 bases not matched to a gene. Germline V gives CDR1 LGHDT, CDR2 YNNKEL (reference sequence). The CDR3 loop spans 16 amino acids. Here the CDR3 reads CASSPYDRGLNTEAFF. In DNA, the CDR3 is TGTGCCAGCAGCCCCTACGACAGGGGTCTTAACACTGAAGCTTTCTTT.

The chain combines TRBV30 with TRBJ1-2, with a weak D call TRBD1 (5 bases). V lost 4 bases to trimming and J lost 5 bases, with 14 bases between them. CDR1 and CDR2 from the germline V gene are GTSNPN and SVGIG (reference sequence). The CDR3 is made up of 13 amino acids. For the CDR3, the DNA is TGTGCCTGGAAGACTGGGGGGGGGTATGGCTACACCTTC. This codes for CAWKTGGGYGYTF. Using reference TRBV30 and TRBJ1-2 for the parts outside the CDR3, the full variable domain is SQTIHQWPATLVQPVGSPLSLECTVEGTSNPNLYWYRQAAGRGLQLLFYSVGIGQISSEVPQNLSASRPQDRQFILSSKKLLLSDSGFYLCAWKTGGGYGYTFGSGTRLTVV.

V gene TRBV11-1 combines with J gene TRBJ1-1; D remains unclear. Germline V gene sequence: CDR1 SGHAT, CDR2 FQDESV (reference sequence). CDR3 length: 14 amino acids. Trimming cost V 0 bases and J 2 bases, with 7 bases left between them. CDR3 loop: CASSLAPANTEAFF. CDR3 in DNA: TGTGCCAGCAGCTTAGCACCAGCAAACACTGAAGCTTTCTTT.

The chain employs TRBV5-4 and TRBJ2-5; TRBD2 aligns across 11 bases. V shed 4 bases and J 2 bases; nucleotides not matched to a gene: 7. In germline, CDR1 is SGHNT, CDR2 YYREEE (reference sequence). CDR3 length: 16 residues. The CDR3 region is CASSPARLAGQETQYF. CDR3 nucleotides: TGTGCCAGCAGCCCCGCTCGACTAGCGGGACAAGAGACCCAGTACTTC.

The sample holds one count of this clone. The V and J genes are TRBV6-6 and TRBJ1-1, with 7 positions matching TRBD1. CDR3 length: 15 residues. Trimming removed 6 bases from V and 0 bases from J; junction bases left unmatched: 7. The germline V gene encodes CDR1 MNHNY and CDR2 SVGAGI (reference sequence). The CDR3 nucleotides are TGTGCCAGCAGCCGGGGACAGCTCATGAACACTGAAGCTTTCTTT. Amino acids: CASSRGQLMNTEAFF.

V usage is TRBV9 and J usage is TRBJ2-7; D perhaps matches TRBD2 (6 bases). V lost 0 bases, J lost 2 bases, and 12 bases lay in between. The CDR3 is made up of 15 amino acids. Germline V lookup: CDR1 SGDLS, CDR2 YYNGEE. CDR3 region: CASSVGGMNAYEQYF. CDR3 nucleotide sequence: TGTGCCAGCAGCGTAGGCGGGATGAACGCCTACGAGCAGTACTTC.

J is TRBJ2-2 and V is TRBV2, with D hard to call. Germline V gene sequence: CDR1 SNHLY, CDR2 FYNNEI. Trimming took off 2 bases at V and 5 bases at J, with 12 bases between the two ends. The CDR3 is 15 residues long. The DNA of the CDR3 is TGTGCCAGCAGTGAAATTGGGATTGGTACCGGGGAGCTGTTTTTT. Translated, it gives CASSEIGIGTGELFF.

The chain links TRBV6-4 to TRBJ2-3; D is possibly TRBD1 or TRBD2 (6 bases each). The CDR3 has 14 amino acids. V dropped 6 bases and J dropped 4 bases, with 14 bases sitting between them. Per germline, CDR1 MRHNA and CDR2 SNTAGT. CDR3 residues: CASRGAGEADTQYF. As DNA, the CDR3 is TGTGCCAGCAGGGGGGCAGGGGAGGCAGATACGCAGTATTTT.

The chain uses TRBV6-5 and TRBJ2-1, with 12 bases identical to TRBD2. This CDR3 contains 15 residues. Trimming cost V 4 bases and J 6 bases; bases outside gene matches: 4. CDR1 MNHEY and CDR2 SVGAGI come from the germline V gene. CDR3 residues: CASSSSGGAFNEQFF. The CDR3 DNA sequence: TGTGCCAGCAGTTCTAGCGGGGGGGCCTTCAATGAGCAGTTCTTC.

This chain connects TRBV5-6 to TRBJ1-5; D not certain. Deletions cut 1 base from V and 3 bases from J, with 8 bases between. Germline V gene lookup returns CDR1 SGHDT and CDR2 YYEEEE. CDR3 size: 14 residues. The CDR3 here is CASSLWQINQPQHF. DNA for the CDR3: TGTGCCAGCAGCTTGTGGCAGATCAATCAGCCCCAGCATTTT.

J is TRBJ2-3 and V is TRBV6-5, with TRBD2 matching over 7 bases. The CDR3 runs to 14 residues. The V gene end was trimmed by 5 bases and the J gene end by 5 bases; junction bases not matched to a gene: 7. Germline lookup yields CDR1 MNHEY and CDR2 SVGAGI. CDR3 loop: CASSLAGVLDTQYF. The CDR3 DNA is TGTGCCAGCAGTCTGGCGGGGGTGTTAGATACGCAGTATTTT.

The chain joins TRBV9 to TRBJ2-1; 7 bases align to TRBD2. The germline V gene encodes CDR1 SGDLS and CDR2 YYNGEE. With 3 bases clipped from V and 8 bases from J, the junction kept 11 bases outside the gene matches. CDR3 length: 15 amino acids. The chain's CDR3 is CASSGTSAAGDEQFF. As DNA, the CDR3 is TGTGCCAGCAGCGGGACTAGTGCCGCTGGCGATGAGCAGTTCTTC.

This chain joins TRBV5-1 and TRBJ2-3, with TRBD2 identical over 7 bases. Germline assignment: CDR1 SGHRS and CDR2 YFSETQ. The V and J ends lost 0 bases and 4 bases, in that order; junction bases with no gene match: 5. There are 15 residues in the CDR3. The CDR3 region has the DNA TGCGCCAGCAGCTTGGAGGGGAGGGCCGCAGATACGCAGTATTTT. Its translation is CASSLEGRAADTQYF.

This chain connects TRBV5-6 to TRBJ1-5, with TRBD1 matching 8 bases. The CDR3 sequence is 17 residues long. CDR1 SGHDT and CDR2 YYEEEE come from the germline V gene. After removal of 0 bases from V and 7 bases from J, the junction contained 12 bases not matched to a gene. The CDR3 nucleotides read TGTGCCAGCAGCTTGGCAAAGGCAGGGGGCCTTAGGCAGCCCCAGCATTTT. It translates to CASSLAKAGGLRQPQHF.

The CDR3 spells CASRTLADTQYF. The CDR3 DNA sequence: TGTGCCAGCAGGACACTGGCAGATACGCAGTATTTT. This chain uses TRBV12-3 or TRBV12-4 with TRBJ2-3; no firm D call. This CDR3 is 12 amino acids long. Trimming took 6 bases from V and 4 from J, leaving 8 bases between them.